This TCR beta chain was captured in a study of T cells in Graves' hyperthyroidism and ophthalmopathy. Whole-study context: At initial diagnosis, before any treatment had begun, peripheral blood was obtained.

The table lists this clonotype with a count of one. The antigen is unknown. Germline lookup yields CDR1 MGHRA and CDR2 YSYEKL. Trimming cost V 4 bases and J 6 bases; bases outside gene matches: 7. There are 16 residues in the CDR3. General observations from the study: Blood also showed most of the thyroid clonotypes that were expanded above 0.001.

Graves' hyperthyroidism was deemed stable absent ophthalmopathy progression within 18 months. Pregnant or lactating patients were excluded, as were those with uncontrolled infection or other autoimmune disease. Amplification of TCR beta CDR3 regions was performed using RNA transcripts as template. HTBI primers were used for first-round RT-PCR of the TCR CDR3. Each CDR3 protein gets one entry after TCRdb re-called the multiplex PCR reads with MiXCR. The sample yields approximately 400,000 distinct CDR3 sequences, under 15% seen once. Sequencing used blood. The TCR sequence derives from a woman younger than 45 with Graves' hyperthyroidism. V usage is TRBV4-1 and J usage is TRBJ1-6; TRBD1 matches at 9 bases. CDR3 loop: CASSLEGTGSNSPLHF. CDR3 coding DNA: TGCGCCAGCAGCCTCGAAGGGACAGGGAGTAATTCACCCCTCCACTTT.